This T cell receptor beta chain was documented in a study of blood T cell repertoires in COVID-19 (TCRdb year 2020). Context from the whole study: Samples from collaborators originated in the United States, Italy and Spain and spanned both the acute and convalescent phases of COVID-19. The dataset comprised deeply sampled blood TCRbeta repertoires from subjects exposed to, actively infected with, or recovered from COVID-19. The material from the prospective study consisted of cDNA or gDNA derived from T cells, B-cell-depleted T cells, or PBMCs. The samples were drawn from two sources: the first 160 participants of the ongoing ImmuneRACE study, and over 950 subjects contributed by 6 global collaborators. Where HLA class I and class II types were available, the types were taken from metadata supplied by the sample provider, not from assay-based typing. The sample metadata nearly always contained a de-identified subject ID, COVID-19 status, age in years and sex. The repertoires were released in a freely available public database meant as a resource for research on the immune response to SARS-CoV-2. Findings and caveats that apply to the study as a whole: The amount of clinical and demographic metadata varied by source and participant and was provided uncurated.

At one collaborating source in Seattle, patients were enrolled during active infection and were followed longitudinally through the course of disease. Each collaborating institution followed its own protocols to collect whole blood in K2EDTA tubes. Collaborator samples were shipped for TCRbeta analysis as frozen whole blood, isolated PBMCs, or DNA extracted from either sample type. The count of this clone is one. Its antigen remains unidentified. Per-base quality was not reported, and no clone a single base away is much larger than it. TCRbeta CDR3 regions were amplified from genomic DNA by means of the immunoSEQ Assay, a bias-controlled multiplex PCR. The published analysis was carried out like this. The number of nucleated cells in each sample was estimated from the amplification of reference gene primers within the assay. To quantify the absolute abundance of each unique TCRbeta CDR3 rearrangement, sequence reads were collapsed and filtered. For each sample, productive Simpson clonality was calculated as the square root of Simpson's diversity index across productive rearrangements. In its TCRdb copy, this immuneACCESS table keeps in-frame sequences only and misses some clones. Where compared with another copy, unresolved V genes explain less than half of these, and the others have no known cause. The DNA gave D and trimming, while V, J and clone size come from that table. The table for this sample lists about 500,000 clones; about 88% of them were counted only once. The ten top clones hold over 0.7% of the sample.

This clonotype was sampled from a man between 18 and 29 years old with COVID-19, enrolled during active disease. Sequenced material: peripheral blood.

The bases are TGTGCCAGCAGTGGGACTAGCGGAGACACAGATACGCAGTATTTT. It translates to CASSGTSGDTDTQYF. The receptor chain draws on TRBV6-2 or TRBV6-3 and TRBJ2-3, with TRBD2 identical over 11 junction bases. Taken from the germline V gene, the CDR1 and CDR2 loops are MNHEY and SVGEGT. Inclusive of the bounding cysteine and phenylalanine, the CDR3 is 15 residues long. The sequence is cut down to CDR3 DNA, 45 bases in frame from base 1. V has 5 bases trimmed and J has 2 bases trimmed; junction bases matching no gene number 3.